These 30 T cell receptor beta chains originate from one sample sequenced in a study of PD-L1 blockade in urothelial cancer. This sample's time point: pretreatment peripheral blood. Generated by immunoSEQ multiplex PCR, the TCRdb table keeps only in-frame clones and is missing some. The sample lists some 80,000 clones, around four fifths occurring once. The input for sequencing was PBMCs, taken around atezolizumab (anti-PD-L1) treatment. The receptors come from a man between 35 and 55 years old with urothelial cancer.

CDR3 in DNA: TGTGCCAGCAGCTCCGTAGCAGCGGGGGGTTTCTTT. Residues: CASSSVAAGGFF. J is TRBJ1-1 and V is TRBV11-2; tentative D call: TRBD1 (5 bases). V was pared by 4 bases and J by 13 bases, with 16 bases between. CDR1 SGHAT and CDR2 FQNNGV come from the germline V gene. The CDR3 runs to 12 residues.

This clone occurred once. This CDR3 is CASRGVLGAGTEAFF. CDR3 bases: TGTGCCAGCAGGGGTGTGTTGGGCGCAGGGACTGAAGCTTTCTTT. The chain employs TRBV6-5 and TRBJ1-1; tentative D call: TRBD1 (5 bases). Germline values: CDR1 MNHEY, CDR2 SVGAGI. The germline V and J ends were trimmed by 6 bases and 5 bases, with 19 bases remaining between them. CDR3 size: 15 residues.

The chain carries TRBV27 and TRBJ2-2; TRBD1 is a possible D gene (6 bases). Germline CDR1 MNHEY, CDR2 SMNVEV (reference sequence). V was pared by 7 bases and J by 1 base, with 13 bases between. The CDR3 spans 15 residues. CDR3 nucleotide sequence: TGTGCCAGCAACTTACAGGGTGGGAACACCGGGGAGCTGTTTTTT. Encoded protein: CASNLQGGNTGELFF.

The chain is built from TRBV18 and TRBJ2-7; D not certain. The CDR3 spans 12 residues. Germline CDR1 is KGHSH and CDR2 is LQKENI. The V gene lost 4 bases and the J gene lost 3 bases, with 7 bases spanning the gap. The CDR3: CASSLLSYEQYF. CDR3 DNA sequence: TGTGCCAGCTCACTTCTGAGCTACGAGCAGTACTTC.

The CDR3 region is CASSSQGAYEQYF. Written as DNA, the CDR3 is TGTGCCAGCAGTTCGCAGGGTGCCTACGAGCAGTACTTC. J is TRBJ2-7 and V is TRBV27, with D perhaps TRBD1 (5 bases). This CDR3 has 13 amino acids. With 4 bases removed from V and 2 bases from J, the gap between germline ends came to 9 bases. Germline CDR1 is MNHEY and CDR2 is SMNVEV (reference sequence).

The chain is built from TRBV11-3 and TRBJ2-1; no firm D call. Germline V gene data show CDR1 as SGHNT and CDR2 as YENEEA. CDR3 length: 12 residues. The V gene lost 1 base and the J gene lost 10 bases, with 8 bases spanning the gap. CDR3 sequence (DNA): TGTGCCAGCAGCTTAGGAATTCGGGAGCAGTTCTTC. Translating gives CASSLGIREQFF.

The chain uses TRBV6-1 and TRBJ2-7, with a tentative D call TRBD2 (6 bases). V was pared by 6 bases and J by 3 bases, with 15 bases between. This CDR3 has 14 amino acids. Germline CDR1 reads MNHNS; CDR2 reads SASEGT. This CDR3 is CASRRTGGNYEQYF. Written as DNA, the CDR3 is TGTGCCAGCAGGCGTACAGGAGGGAACTACGAGCAGTACTTC.

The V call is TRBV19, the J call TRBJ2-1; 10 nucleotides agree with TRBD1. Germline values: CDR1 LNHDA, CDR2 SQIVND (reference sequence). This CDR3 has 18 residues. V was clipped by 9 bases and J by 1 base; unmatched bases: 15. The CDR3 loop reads CASPSGQGSVGSYNEQFF. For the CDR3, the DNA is TGTGCCAGCCCGTCGGGACAGGGGAGTGTTGGTTCCTACAATGAGCAGTTCTTC.

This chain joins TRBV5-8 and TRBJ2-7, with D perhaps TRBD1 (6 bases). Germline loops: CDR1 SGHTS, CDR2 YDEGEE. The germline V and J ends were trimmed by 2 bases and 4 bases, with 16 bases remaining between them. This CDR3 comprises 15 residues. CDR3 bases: TGTGCCAGCAGCTTTAGACAGGCCATTCCTTACGAGCAGTACTTC. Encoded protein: CASSFRQAIPYEQYF.

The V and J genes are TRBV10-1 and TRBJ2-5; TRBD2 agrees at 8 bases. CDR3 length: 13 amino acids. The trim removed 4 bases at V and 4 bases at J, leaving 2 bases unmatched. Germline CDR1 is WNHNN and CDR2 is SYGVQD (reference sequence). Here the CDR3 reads CASSGAGVETQYF. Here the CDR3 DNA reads TGCGCCAGCAGTGGAGCGGGAGTAGAGACCCAGTACTTC.

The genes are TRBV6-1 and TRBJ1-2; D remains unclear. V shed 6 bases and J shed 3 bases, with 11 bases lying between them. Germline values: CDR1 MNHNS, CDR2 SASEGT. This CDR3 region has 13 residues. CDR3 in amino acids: CASSPGLDYGYTF. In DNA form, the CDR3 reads TGTGCCAGCAGCCCAGGACTTGACTATGGCTACACCTTC.

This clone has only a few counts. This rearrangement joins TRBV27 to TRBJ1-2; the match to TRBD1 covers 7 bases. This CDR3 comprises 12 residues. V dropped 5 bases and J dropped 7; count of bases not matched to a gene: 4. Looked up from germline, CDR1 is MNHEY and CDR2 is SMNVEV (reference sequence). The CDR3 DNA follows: TGTGCCAGCAGTATGACAGGGATTGGCTACACCTTC. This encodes CASSMTGIGYTF.

The CDR3 DNA is TGTGCCAGCTCCCCCGCCGGGACACAAAATCAGCCCCAGCATTTT. The encoded protein is CASSPAGTQNQPQHF. This sequence joins TRBV18 and TRBJ1-5; TRBD1 is a possible D gene (6 bases). The V end was cut by 6 bases, the J end by 4 bases, with 16 bases between. Germline loops: CDR1 KGHSH, CDR2 LQKENI. The CDR3 loop spans 15 amino acids.

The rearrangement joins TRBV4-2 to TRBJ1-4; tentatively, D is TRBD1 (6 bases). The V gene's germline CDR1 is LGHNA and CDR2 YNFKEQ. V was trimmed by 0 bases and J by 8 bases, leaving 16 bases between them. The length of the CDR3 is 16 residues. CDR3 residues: CASSQDLDRLDEKLFF. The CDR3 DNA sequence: TGTGCCAGCAGCCAAGATCTTGACAGGTTAGACGAAAAACTGTTTTTT.

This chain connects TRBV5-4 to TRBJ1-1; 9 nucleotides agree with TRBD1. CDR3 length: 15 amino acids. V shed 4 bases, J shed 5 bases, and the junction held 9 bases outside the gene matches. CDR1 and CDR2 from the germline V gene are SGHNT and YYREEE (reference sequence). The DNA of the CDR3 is TGTGCCAGCAGCCCGGGACAGGGAAGAGATACTGAAGCTTTCTTT. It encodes CASSPGQGRDTEAFF. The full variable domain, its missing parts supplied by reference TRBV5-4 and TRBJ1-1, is ETGVTQSPTHLIKTRGQQVTLRCSSQSGHNTVSWYQQALGQGPQFIFQYYREEENGRGNFPPRFSGLQFPNYSSELNVNALELDDSALYLCASSPGQGRDTEAFFGQGTRLTVV.

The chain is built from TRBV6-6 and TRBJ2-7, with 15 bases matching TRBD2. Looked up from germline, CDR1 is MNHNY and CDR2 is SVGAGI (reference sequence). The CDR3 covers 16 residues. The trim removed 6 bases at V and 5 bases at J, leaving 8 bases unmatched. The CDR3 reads CASSAGTSGRINEQYF. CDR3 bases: TGTGCCAGCAGCGCCGGGACTAGCGGGAGGATCAACGAGCAGTACTTC.

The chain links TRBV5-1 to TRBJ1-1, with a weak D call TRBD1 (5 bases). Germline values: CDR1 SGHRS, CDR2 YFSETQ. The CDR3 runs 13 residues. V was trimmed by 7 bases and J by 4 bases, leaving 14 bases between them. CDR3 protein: CASLRSGGTEAFF. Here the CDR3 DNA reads TGCGCCAGCCTAAGGTCCGGGGGCACTGAAGCTTTCTTT.

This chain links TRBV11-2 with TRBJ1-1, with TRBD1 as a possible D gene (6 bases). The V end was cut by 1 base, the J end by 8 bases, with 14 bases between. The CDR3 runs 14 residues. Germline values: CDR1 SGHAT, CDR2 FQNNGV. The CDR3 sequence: CASSLASGGVEAFF. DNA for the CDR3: TGTGCCAGCAGCTTAGCCTCGGGGGGCGTGGAAGCTTTCTTT.

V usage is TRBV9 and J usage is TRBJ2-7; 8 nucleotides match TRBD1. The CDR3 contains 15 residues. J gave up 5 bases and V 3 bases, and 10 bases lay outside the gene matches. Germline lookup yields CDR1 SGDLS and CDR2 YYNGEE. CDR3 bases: TGTGCCAGCAGCGCGGGACCGGGACAGGTTCACGAGCAGTACTTC. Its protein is CASSAGPGQVHEQYF. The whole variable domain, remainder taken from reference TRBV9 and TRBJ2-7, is DSGVTQTPKHLITATGQRVTLRCSPRSGDLSVYWYQQSLDQGLQFLIQYYNGEERAKGNILERFSAQQFPDLHSELNLSSLELGDSALYFCASSAGPGQVHEQYFGPGTRLTVT.

The CDR3 DNA follows: TGTGCCAGCAGCTTGGTATCTTATCGGCAGGGGAATGAAAAACTGTTTTTT. Protein: CASSLVSYRQGNEKLFF. The rearrangement links TRBV5-5 to TRBJ1-4, with D perhaps matching TRBD1 (6 bases). V lost 0 bases and J lost 5, with 17 bases in between. Germline V lookup: CDR1 SGHKS, CDR2 YYEKEE (reference sequence). This CDR3 is 17 amino acids long.

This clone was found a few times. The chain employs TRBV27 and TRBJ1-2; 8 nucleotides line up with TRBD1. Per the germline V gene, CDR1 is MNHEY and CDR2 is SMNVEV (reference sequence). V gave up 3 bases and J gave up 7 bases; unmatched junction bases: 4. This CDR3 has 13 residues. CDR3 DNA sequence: TGTGCCAGCAGTTTCCGACAGGGGAGTGGCTACACCTTC. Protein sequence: CASSFRQGSGYTF.

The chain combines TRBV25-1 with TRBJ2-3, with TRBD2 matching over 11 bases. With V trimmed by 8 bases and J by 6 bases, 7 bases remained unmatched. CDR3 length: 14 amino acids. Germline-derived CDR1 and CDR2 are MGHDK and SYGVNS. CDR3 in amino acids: CASRTSGRGDTQYF. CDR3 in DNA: TGTGCCAGCCGCACTAGCGGGAGAGGGGATACGCAGTATTTT.

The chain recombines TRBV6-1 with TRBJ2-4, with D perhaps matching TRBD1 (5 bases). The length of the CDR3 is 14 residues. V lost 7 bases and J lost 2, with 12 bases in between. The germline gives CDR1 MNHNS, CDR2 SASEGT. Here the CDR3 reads CASNDPGSKNIQYF. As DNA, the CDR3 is TGTGCCAGCAACGATCCAGGGTCCAAAAACATTCAGTACTTC.

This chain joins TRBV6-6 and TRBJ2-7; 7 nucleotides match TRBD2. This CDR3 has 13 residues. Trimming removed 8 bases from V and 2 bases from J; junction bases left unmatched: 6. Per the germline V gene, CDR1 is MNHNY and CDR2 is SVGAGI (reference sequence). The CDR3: CASGLGGAYEQYF. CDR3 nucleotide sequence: TGTGCCAGCGGACTAGGCGGAGCCTACGAGCAGTACTTC.

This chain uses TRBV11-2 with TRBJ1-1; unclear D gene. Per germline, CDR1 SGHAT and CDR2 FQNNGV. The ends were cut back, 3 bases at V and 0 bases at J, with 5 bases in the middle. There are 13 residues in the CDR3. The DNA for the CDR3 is TGTGCCAGCAGCTTTTACATGAACACTGAAGCTTTCTTT. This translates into CASSFYMNTEAFF. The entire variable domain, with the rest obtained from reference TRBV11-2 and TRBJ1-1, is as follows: EAGVAQSPRYKIIEKRQSVAFWCNPISGHATLYWYQQILGQGPKLLIQFQNNGVVDDSQLPKDRFSAERLKGVDSTLKIQPAKLEDSAVYLCASSFYMNTEAFFGQGTRLTVV.

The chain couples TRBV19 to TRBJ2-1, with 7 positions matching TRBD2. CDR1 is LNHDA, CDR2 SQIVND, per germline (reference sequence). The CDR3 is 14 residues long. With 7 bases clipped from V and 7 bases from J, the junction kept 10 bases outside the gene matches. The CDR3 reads CASKVSSGINEQFF. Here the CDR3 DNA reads TGTGCCAGTAAGGTGTCTAGCGGAATTAATGAGCAGTTCTTC.

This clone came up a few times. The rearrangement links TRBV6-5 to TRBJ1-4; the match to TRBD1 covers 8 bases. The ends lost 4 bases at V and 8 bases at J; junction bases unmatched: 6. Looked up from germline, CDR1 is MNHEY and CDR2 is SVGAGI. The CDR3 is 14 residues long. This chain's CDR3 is CASSSGQGREKLFF. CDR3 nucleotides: TGTGCCAGCAGTTCAGGACAGGGTAGAGAAAAACTGTTTTTT.

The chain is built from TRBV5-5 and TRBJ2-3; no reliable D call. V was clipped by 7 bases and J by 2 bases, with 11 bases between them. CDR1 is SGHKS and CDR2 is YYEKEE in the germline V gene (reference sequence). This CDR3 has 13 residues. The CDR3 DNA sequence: TGTGCCAGCTCCTGGCGGATCACAGATACGCAGTATTTT. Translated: CASSWRITDTQYF.

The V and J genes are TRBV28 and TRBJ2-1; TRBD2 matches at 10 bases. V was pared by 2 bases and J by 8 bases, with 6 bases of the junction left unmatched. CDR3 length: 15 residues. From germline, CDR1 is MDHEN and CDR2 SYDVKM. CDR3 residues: CASSLRLAGVHEQFF. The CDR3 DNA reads TGTGCCAGCAGTTTAAGGCTAGCGGGAGTCCATGAGCAGTTCTTC.

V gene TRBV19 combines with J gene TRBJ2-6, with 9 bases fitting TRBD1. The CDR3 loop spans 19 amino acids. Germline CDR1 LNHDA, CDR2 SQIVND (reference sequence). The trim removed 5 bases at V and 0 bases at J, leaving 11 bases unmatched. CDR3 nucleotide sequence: TGTGCCAGTAGTTCCGCCCGGGACAGGGTTCCCTCTGGGGCCAACGTCCTGACTTTC. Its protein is CASSSARDRVPSGANVLTF.